Below, 13 T cell receptor beta chains from the same sample are listed, as sequenced in a study of cytomegalovirus exposure and HLA in healthy donors. The PCR was carried out with 60 Vbeta primers and 13 Jbeta primers. Repertoires were generated with immunoSEQ multiplex PCR, while TCRdb's copy carries only in-frame clones and drops some. The sample yields some 100,000 clones, approximately 74% seen once. The sequenced sample was PBMCs. The receptors derive from a woman between 50 and 59 years old in good health and CMV-seropositive.

This clone was counted a few times. The rearrangement joins TRBV28 to TRBJ1-5; 9 bases match TRBD1. Per the germline V gene, CDR1 is MDHEN and CDR2 is SYDVKM. V trimming: 5 bases; J trimming: 4 bases; junction bases outside the gene matches: 9. The CDR3 covers 16 residues. The CDR3 loop is CASSTLGQGTNQPQHF. The CDR3 DNA is TGTGCCAGCAGTACCCTGGGACAGGGTACAAATCAGCCCCAGCATTTT.

This clone has only a few counts. The chain recombines TRBV9 with TRBJ1-2; D may be TRBD1 (6 bases). Trimming removed 0 bases at V and 8 bases at J, with 11 bases between. CDR1 SGDLS and CDR2 YYNGEE come from the germline V gene. CDR3 length: 13 residues. The DNA of the CDR3 is TGTGCCAGCAGCGTAGCGGCAGGGGCGGGCTACACCTTC. Its protein product is CASSVAAGAGYTF.

A word on this clone: Other DNA sequences of this sample code for an identical CDR3. The DNA of the CDR3 is TGTGCCAGCAGTTTACGGTACGAGCAGTACTTC. Protein product: CASSLRYEQYF. The V and J genes are TRBV28 and TRBJ2-7; no firm D call. The V end was cut by 2 bases, the J end by 4 bases, with 3 bases between. CDR1 is MDHEN, CDR2 SYDVKM, per germline. The CDR3 extends over 11 amino acids.

The rearrangement uses TRBV6-1 and TRBJ1-2; 10 bases fit TRBD1. V gave up 7 bases and J gave up 3 bases; unmatched junction bases: 5. This CDR3 region has 14 residues. From germline, CDR1 is MNHNS and CDR2 SASEGT. CDR3 in amino acids: CASTRDRGDYGYTF. CDR3 DNA sequence: TGTGCCAGCACAAGGGACAGGGGAGACTATGGCTACACCTTC.

The chain uses TRBV5-1 and TRBJ2-1, with unresolved D. CDR3 length: 12 residues. CDR1 is SGHRS, CDR2 YFSETQ, per germline. Trimming removed 4 bases from V and 10 bases from J, with 12 bases in between. CDR3 nucleotide sequence: TGCGCCAGCAGCCTGCCCGGGTACGAGCAGTTCTTC. Translation gives CASSLPGYEQFF.

This chain joins TRBV14 and TRBJ2-1; no clear D gene. This CDR3 has 14 amino acids. Germline V gene data show CDR1 as SGHDN and CDR2 as FVKESK. Trimming removed 1 base at V and 2 bases at J, with 6 bases between. The CDR3 bases are TGTGCCAGCAGCCAAGTTGGAGCCTACAATGAGCAGTTCTTC. Its translation: CASSQVGAYNEQFF.

The rearrangement joins TRBV6-1 to TRBJ2-7, with 7 bases fitting TRBD2. This CDR3 has 16 residues. J was trimmed by 2 bases and V by 2 bases; bases with no gene match: 9. Germline V lookup: CDR1 MNHNS, CDR2 SASEGT. CDR3 in DNA: TGTGCCAGCAGTGAATTGGGCGGGGGACCTACCTACGAGCAGTACTTC. It is translated as CASSELGGGPTYEQYF.

In its sample, this clone was seen once. The chain recombines TRBV13 with TRBJ1-1; D ambiguous. The CDR3 covers 18 residues. The V end was cut by 1 base, the J end by 2 bases, with 20 bases between. The germline gives CDR1 PRHDT, CDR2 FYEKMQ (reference sequence). CDR3 residues: CASSLVYQSWQANTEAFF. The CDR3 region has the DNA TGTGCCAGCAGCTTAGTCTATCAGTCGTGGCAGGCCAACACTGAAGCTTTCTTT.

The table lists this clone with a few counts. The chain uses TRBV5-5 and TRBJ1-1; D is uncertain. The V and J ends lost 3 bases and 1 base respectively, with 10 bases between them. The CDR3 extends over 14 amino acids. Germline lookup yields CDR1 SGHKS and CDR2 YYEKEE (reference sequence). The CDR3, as DNA: TGTGCCAGCAGCTCCGAGGTGTGGAACACTGAAGCTTTCTTT. Residues: CASSSEVWNTEAFF.

The chain links TRBV7-2 to TRBJ2-5, with a weak D call TRBD2 (6 bases). Trimming removed 4 bases from V and 3 bases from J, with 12 bases in between. This CDR3 has 14 residues. CDR1 and CDR2 (germline): SGHTA, FQGNSA. The DNA for the CDR3 is TGTGCCAGCAGCTACGGGACTTATGAAGAGACCCAGTACTTC. This codes for CASSYGTYEETQYF.

This clone was detected only a few times. J is TRBJ2-5 and V is TRBV7-9, with 7 bases that match TRBD2. V shed 1 base and J 1 base; nucleotides not matched to a gene: 9. The CDR3 extends over 17 amino acids. Germline V gives CDR1 SEHNR, CDR2 FQNEAQ (reference sequence). The CDR3 region has the DNA TGTGCCAGCAGCTTAGGTTTACGCGGGAGTCTCCAAGAGACCCAGTACTTC. Protein sequence: CASSLGLRGSLQETQYF.

Regarding this clone: Different DNA sequences within this sample yield the same CDR3. The V call is TRBV9, the J call TRBJ2-7; D is ambiguous. The CDR3 spans 13 residues. The germline gives CDR1 SGDLS, CDR2 YYNGEE. The ends were cut back, 1 base at V and 5 bases at J, with 10 bases in the middle. CDR3 sequence reads: CASSVSFQNEQYF. The CDR3 DNA reads as TGTGCCAGCAGCGTAAGTTTCCAGAACGAGCAGTACTTC.

The chain combines TRBV7-2 with TRBJ1-2; possible D gene TRBD1, 5 bases. Looked up from germline, CDR1 is SGHTA and CDR2 is FQGNSA. Trimming took 7 bases from V and 7 from J, leaving 16 bases between them. The CDR3 covers 13 residues. CDR3 bases: TGTGCCAGCACCCAGGGTTCAGCCTCTGGCTACACCTTC. Protein: CASTQGSASGYTF.